The 21 T cell receptor beta chains below were found in one sample sequenced in a study of regulatory T cells in long-lasting Graves disease (dated by TCRdb to about 2021). Libraries were made using multiplex PCR. TCRdb names Illumina HiSeq 4000 as the instrument used. iRepertoire HTBI primers and Arm-PCR amplification of CDR3 regions were used to construct TCR beta libraries. The raw public reads went through TCRdb reprocessing: fastp at Q25, MiXCR clone calling, in-frame beta chains kept. Every CDR3 protein is listed once, alongside the most common genes and DNA of its rows. Counted in this sample were 250,000 to 300,000 distinct CDR3 sequences; under 25% of them appeared once. Of the sample, around three fifths falls within the top ten clones. Interpreted using the paper, the time point label stands for: persistent/refractory GD, antithyroid drugs over 5 years with positive TRAb. For both TCR sequencing and RNA sequencing, RNA was extracted from PBMCs using TRIzol.

The sequencing here drew on peripheral blood mononuclear cells (PBMCs), taken when the disease was refractory, from a patient treated with antithyroid drugs. Every receptor here comes from a female donor with Graves disease.

The rearrangement joins TRBV6-2 or TRBV6-3 to TRBJ1-5; possibly TRBD1 for D (5 bases). The CDR3 consists of 15 residues. Looked up from germline, CDR1 is MNHEY and CDR2 is SVGEGT. V was cut by 2 bases and J by 8 bases, with 16 bases left in between. CDR3 loop: CASSYGGRSGKPQHF. The CDR3 region has the DNA TGTGCCAGCAGTTACGGGGGGAGGTCCGGAAAGCCCCAGCATTTT.

This clonotype was seen at least ten times. The chain links TRBV6-5 to TRBJ1-5; D remains unclear. This CDR3 contains 14 residues. Looked up from germline, CDR1 is MNHEY and CDR2 is SVGAGI. Trimming removed 3 bases from V and 6 bases from J, with 12 bases in between. CDR3 amino acids: CASSYGSGSQPQHF. As DNA, the CDR3 is TGTGCCAGCAGTTATGGTTCAGGAAGTCAGCCCCAGCATTTT.

This clonotype was picked up a small number of times. The chain uses TRBV18 and TRBJ1-4, with no clear D. The V end was cut by 4 bases, the J end by 10 bases, with 13 bases between. The germline V gene has CDR1 KGHSH and CDR2 LQKENI. CDR3 length: 13 residues. CDR3 coding DNA: TGTGCCAGCTCACAGGGCTCCGACGCAAAACTGTTTTTT. This encodes CASSQGSDAKLFF. Full variable domain (outside the CDR3, taken from reference TRBV18 and TRBJ1-4): NAGVMQNPRHLVRRRGQEARLRCSPMKGHSHVYWYRQLPEEGLKFMVYLQKENIIDESGMPKERFSAEFPKEGPSILRIQQVVRGDSAAYFCASSQGSDAKLFFGSGTQLSVL.

This clonotype has ten or more counts. The chain links TRBV10-3 to TRBJ1-2; 7 bases match TRBD1. This CDR3 has 14 residues. The V and J ends lost 7 bases and 5 bases, in that order; junction bases with no gene match: 10. The germline V gene has CDR1 ENHRY and CDR2 SYGVKD. The CDR3 sequence: CAITRGGRDYGYTF. As DNA, the CDR3 is TGTGCCATCACCCGAGGGGGCAGGGATTATGGCTACACCTTC.

This clonotype showed up just a few times. The rearrangement joins TRBV7-2 to TRBJ2-2, with TRBD1 identical over 7 bases. Per the germline V gene, CDR1 is SGHTA and CDR2 is FQGNSA. The CDR3 consists of 13 residues. V was clipped by 5 bases and J by 6 bases; unmatched bases: 3. CDR3 DNA sequence: TGTGCCAGCAGCGTACAGGGGTCCGGGGAGCTGTTTTTT. It translates to CASSVQGSGELFF.

The rearrangement joins TRBV29-1 to TRBJ2-5; D remains unclear. This CDR3 has 12 residues. The V end lost 0 bases, the J end lost 5 bases, and 7 bases lay between the germline ends. CDR1 and CDR2 (germline): SQVTM, ANQGSEA. The CDR3 coding sequence is TGCAGCGTTGAAGAAATTACGGAGACCCAGTACTTC. It is translated as CSVEEITETQYF.

The J gene is TRBJ2-4, the V gene TRBV4-1; TRBD1 is a possible D gene (5 bases). The CDR3 runs 16 residues. V lost 0 bases and J lost 1, with 10 bases in between. Germline V lookup: CDR1 MGHRA, CDR2 YSYEKL. This CDR3 reads CASSQEDGAAKNIQYF. The CDR3 coding sequence is TGCGCCAGCAGCCAAGAAGATGGGGCGGCCAAAAACATTCAGTACTTC.

This clonotype came up a few times. The chain uses TRBV28 and TRBJ1-5; no definite D call. Germline CDR1 reads MDHEN; CDR2 reads SYDVKM. Between the trimmed V and J ends, which lost 2 bases and 3 bases, there was a span of 8 bases. This CDR3 is built from 14 residues. In DNA form, the CDR3 reads TGTGCCAGCAGTTTAGGGCAGCCCAATCAGCCCCAGCATTTT. Amino acids: CASSLGQPNQPQHF. Combining the CDR3 with reference TRBV28 and TRBJ1-5 gives the whole variable domain DVKVTQSSRYLVKRTGEKVFLECVQDMDHENMFWYRQDPGLGLRLIYFSYDVKMKEKGDIPEGYSVSREKKERFSLILESASTNQTSMYLCASSLGQPNQPQHFGDGTRLSIL.

The J gene is TRBJ2-3, the V gene TRBV30; D unclear. Trimming removed 0 bases at V and 1 base at J, with 5 bases between. There are 13 residues in the CDR3. Germline CDR1 GTSNPN, CDR2 SVGIG (reference sequence). CDR3 in amino acids: CAWSVGRTDTQYF. As DNA, the CDR3 is TGTGCCTGGAGTGTGGGCCGCACAGATACGCAGTATTTT.

The V call is TRBV10-3, the J call TRBJ2-5; TRBD1 matches at 7 bases. CDR1 is ENHRY and CDR2 is SYGVKD in the germline V gene. CDR3 size: 14 residues. The trim removed 2 bases at V and 2 bases at J, leaving 2 bases unmatched. The CDR3 region is CAISEKQGQETQYF. The CDR3 region has the DNA TGTGCCATCAGTGAGAAACAGGGGCAAGAGACCCAGTACTTC.

This chain connects TRBV30 to TRBJ2-4; tentatively, D is TRBD2 (5 bases). This CDR3 contains 12 residues. The germline gives CDR1 GTSNPN, CDR2 SVGIG (reference sequence). Between the trimmed V and J ends, which lost 6 bases and 8 bases, there was a span of 14 bases. CDR3 DNA sequence: TGTGCCTGCCGCGAGGGCGGGTACATTCAGTACTTC. This gives the protein CACREGGYIQYF.

This clonotype was seen repeatedly, ten times or more. The chain joins TRBV28 to TRBJ2-5; 10 bases fit TRBD1. CDR1 and CDR2 from the germline V gene are MDHEN and SYDVKM. V dropped 6 bases and J dropped 4; count of bases not matched to a gene: 29. This CDR3 has 22 amino acids. The CDR3 is CASRTGQGKGTRKKGPLETQYF. DNA for the CDR3: TGTGCCAGCAGAACGGGACAGGGGAAGGGGACACGAAAGAAGGGACCCCTAGAGACCCAGTACTTC. The complete variable domain, with remaining parts taken from reference TRBV28 and TRBJ2-5, reads DVKVTQSSRYLVKRTGEKVFLECVQDMDHENMFWYRQDPGLGLRLIYFSYDVKMKEKGDIPEGYSVSREKKERFSLILESASTNQTSMYLCASRTGQGKGTRKKGPLETQYFGPGTRLLVL.

The chain is built from TRBV20-1 and TRBJ2-7, with 8 bases that match TRBD2. Germline assignment: CDR1 DFQATT and CDR2 SNEGSKA (reference sequence). The V and J ends lost 3 bases and 6 bases, in that order; junction bases with no gene match: 25. This CDR3 is built from 19 residues. In DNA form, the CDR3 reads TGCAGTGCTAGGGAGAGACCGGGACTAGGGCCTATGGCATACGGCGAGCAGTACTTC. This gives the protein CSARERPGLGPMAYGEQYF.

This clonotype has just a few counts. V is TRBV7-2 and J is TRBJ2-2; possibly TRBD2 for D (6 bases). The CDR3 contains 15 residues. The V end was cut by 5 bases, the J end by 7 bases, with 17 bases between. Looked up from germline, CDR1 is SGHTA and CDR2 is FQGNSA. CDR3 amino acids: CASSPREAGLGELFF. CDR3 DNA sequence: TGTGCCAGCAGCCCCAGGGAGGCGGGCCTCGGGGAGCTGTTTTTT.

The chain links TRBV7-2 to TRBJ1-3, with no clear D. Per germline, CDR1 SGHTA and CDR2 FQGNSA. V was cut by 4 bases and J by 2 bases, with 6 bases left in between. CDR3 size: 13 residues. This CDR3 reads CASSSTAGNTIYF. The CDR3 bases are TGTGCCAGCAGCTCCACAGCTGGAAACACCATATATTTT. Together with reference TRBV7-2 and TRBJ1-3, the CDR3 gives the full variable domain: GAGVSQSPSNKVTEKGKDVELRCDPISGHTALYWYRQSLGQGLEFLIYFQGNSAPDKSGLPSDRFSAERTGGSVSTLTIQRTQQEDSAVYLCASSSTAGNTIYFGEGSWLTVV.

This clonotype was counted many times. This chain joins TRBV5-1 and TRBJ2-7, with D possibly TRBD2 on 6 matching bases. Germline CDR1 SGHRS, CDR2 YFSETQ. The CDR3 is 16 residues long. The V gene lost 7 bases and the J gene lost 4 bases, with 24 bases spanning the gap. Here the CDR3 reads CASGDYDGSSEYEQYF. In nucleotides, the CDR3 is TGCGCCAGCGGCGACTACGACGGGAGTAGCGAGTACGAGCAGTACTTC.

Many counts were recorded for this clonotype. The chain is built from TRBV28 and TRBJ1-2; D call uncertain. V gave up 5 bases and J gave up 0 bases, with 7 bases separating them. This CDR3 spans 13 amino acids. Germline-derived CDR1 and CDR2 are MDHEN and SYDVKM. The CDR3 loop reads CASSVEANYGYTF. The CDR3 region has the DNA TGTGCCAGCAGTGTCGAGGCTAACTATGGCTACACCTTC.

This clonotype was observed a few times. V usage is TRBV7-9 and J usage is TRBJ2-7; 9 bases map to TRBD1. V lost 4 bases, J lost 5 bases, and 6 bases stayed unmatched. CDR1 is SEHNR and CDR2 is FQNEAQ in the germline V gene (reference sequence). The CDR3 is 14 amino acids. Here the CDR3 reads CASSSGTGRNEQYF. The DNA of the CDR3 is TGTGCCAGCAGCTCCGGGACAGGGAGAAACGAGCAGTACTTC.

The V call is TRBV6-1, the J call TRBJ1-2, with D tentatively TRBD1 (5 bases). Looked up from germline, CDR1 is MNHNS and CDR2 is SASEGT. The ends were cut back, 8 bases at V and 1 base at J, with 20 bases in the middle. CDR3 length: 16 amino acids. This chain's CDR3 is CASLYFRERFNYGYTF. CDR3 nucleotides: TGTGCCAGCCTCTATTTCAGGGAGAGGTTTAACTATGGCTACACCTTC.

This clonotype has at least ten counts. The chain carries TRBV11-2 and TRBJ2-7, with no clear D. Germline values: CDR1 SGHAT, CDR2 FQNNGV. V was trimmed by 5 bases and J by 3 bases, leaving 8 bases between them. This CDR3 comprises 12 residues. This CDR3 is CASSAVGYEQYF. DNA for the CDR3: TGTGCCAGCAGCGCAGTCGGCTACGAGCAGTACTTC.

This clonotype came up a few times. V and J are TRBV2 and TRBJ2-1; 9 bases are shared with TRBD2. The CDR3 sequence is 13 residues long. Germline V gene sequence: CDR1 SNHLY, CDR2 FYNNEI. Trimming at V came to 8 bases and at J to 10 bases, leaving 9 bases not matched to a gene. CDR3 protein: CASGGGRAGEQFF. For the CDR3, the DNA is TGTGCCAGCGGTGGCGGGAGGGCAGGCGAGCAGTTCTTC.